Listed below are T cell receptor beta chains from one sample, sequenced in a study of breast tumors, draining lymph nodes, adjacent tissues. TCRdb redid the calling of the multiplex PCR reads with MiXCR, one entry per CDR3 protein. Of 130,000 or so distinct CDR3 sequences in the sample, 21% were seen once. The sample comprised axillary lymph node tissue. These receptors originate from a female donor with breast cancer. Some clones in this sample may be carry-over from other donors' samples. The CDR3 runs from the conserved cysteine through the conserved F or W. A D gene is named only where the DNA matches it firmly. Only part of the rows carry a size: once, few, many, or a class if the clone is expanded.

j_call,v_call,clone_size,d_call,cdr3_aa,cdr3_nt
TRBJ2-1,TRBV5-8,many,-,CASSPSGPHEQFF,TGTGCCAGCAGCCCGTCGGGTCCCCATGAGCAGTTCTTC
TRBJ1-3,TRBV19,many,TRBD1,CASTVQAQGAGNTIYF,TGTGCCAGTACAGTCCAAGCCCAGGGGGCTGGAAACACCATATATTTT
TRBJ2-3,TRBV6-5,many,TRBD2,CASSSSGLAGEPTDTQYF,TGTGCCAGCAGTTCCTCCGGACTAGCGGGGGAACCCACAGATACGCAGTATTTT
TRBJ2-7,TRBV5-4,many,-,CASSLGAGPYEQYF,TGTGCCAGCAGCTTGGGTGCGGGTCCATACGAGCAGTACTTC
TRBJ2-1,TRBV5-8,-,TRBD2,CASSPGTSGRVDEQFF,TGTGCCAGCAGCCCCGGGACTAGCGGGAGGGTAGATGAGCAGTTCTTC
TRBJ1-2,TRBV5-1,many,-,CASKEGHYGYTF,TGCGCCAGCAAGGAGGGACACTATGGCTACACCTTC
TRBJ2-5,TRBV7-6,many,-,CASSLESPPLETQYF,TGTGCCAGCAGCTTAGAGTCACCACCTCTAGAGACCCAGTACTTC
TRBJ1-5,TRBV19,few,TRBD1,CASRPGGGIQPQHF,TGTGCCAGTAGGCCGGGAGGGGGCATTCAGCCCCAGCATTTT
TRBJ1-6,TRBV5-4,many,-,CASSWAGYNSPLHF,TGTGCCAGCAGCTGGGCGGGGTACAATTCACCCCTCCACTTT
TRBJ1-2,TRBV28,-,-,CASNPIDRMSYGYIF,TGTGCCAGCAATCCGATAGACAGGATGAGCTATGGCTACATCTTC
TRBJ2-5,TRBV7-2,many,-,CASSYGPRGPETQYF,TGTGCCAGCAGCTACGGGCCTAGAGGGCCAGAGACCCAGTACTTC
TRBJ2-2,TRBV30,-,-,CAWSVAFSGHTGELFF,TGTGCCTGGAGTGTGGCTTTTTCGGGCCACACCGGGGAGCTGTTTTTT
TRBJ2-7,TRBV13,many,-,CASSSWGVSYEQYF,TGTGCCAGCAGCTCGTGGGGGGTCTCCTACGAGCAGTACTTC
TRBJ2-1,TRBV2,many,TRBD2,CASSPSGRRYEQFF,TGTGCCAGCAGTCCTAGCGGCCGAAGGTATGAGCAGTTCTTC
TRBJ2-3,TRBV6-1,-,-,CASTEDRGTGTDTQYF,TGTGCCAGCACCGAGGATCGCGGGACCGGCACAGATACGCAGTATTTT
TRBJ2-1,TRBV19,many,-,CASSTNWERASVSYNEQFF,TGTGCCAGTAGTACGAACTGGGAAAGAGCCTCGGTCTCCTACAATGAGCAGTTCTTC
TRBJ2-6,TRBV5-1,-,-,CASSPSRDPYVLTF,TGCGCCAGCAGCCCGAGCAGGGACCCCTACGTCCTGACTTTC
TRBJ1-6,TRBV15,many,-,CATSWTVNSPLHF,TGTGCCACCAGTTGGACGGTTAATTCACCCCTCCACTTT
TRBJ2-3,TRBV20-1,many,-,CSASLRRDLTDTQYF,TGCAGTGCTTCCCTCAGGAGGGACCTCACAGATACGCAGTATTTT
TRBJ1-6,TRBV6-5,many,-,CASSYRSYSPLHF,TGTGCCAGCAGTTACAGGTCGTATTCACCCCTCCACTTT
TRBJ1-2,TRBV6-5,many,-,CASRRGRGSYGYTF,TGTGCCAGCAGACGCGGCCGGGGTAGCTATGGCTACACCTTC
TRBJ2-3,TRBV10-3,many,TRBD2,CAISDRTSGRAGVTDTQYF,TGTGCCATCAGTGACAGGACTAGCGGGAGGGCCGGAGTAACAGATACGCAGTATTTT
TRBJ1-3,TRBV28,few,-,CATRLNTIYF,TGTGCCACCCGTTTAAACACCATATATTTT
TRBJ2-5,TRBV6-1,many,-,CASSEEGTQYF,TGTGCCAGCAGTGAAGAAGGGACCCAGTACTTC
TRBJ1-3,TRBV6-1,few,TRBD1,CASSTGTGGTGNTIYF,TGTGCCAGCAGTACCGGGACAGGGGGCACTGGAAACACCATATATTTT
TRBJ1-2,TRBV3-1,-,-,CASSQGPPGYTF,TGTGCCAGCAGCCAAGGCCCTCCGGGCTACACCTTC
TRBJ2-5,TRBV9,few,-,CASSPTGHSLGETQYF,TGTGCCAGCAGCCCGACGGGACACTCGTTGGGAGAGACCCAGTACTTC
TRBJ2-1,TRBV30,few,-,CAWKTDVGEEEQFF,TGTGCCTGGAAAACTGATGTGGGGGAAGAAGAGCAGTTCTTC